Detailed here is one TCR beta chain. This specimen comes from a study of blood T cell repertoires in COVID-19. Turning to the study itself: Samples taken during acute and convalescent COVID-19 were collected in the United States, Italy and Spain.

The CDR3 is 13 residues long. Germline CDR1 and CDR2: SEHNR and FQNEAQ (reference sequence). V was trimmed by 6 bases and J by 5 bases, leaving 12 bases between them. The table came from immunoSEQ multiplex PCR; TCRdb's copy has only in-frame clones and leaves some out. Of about 150,000 clones listed, roughly 78% are singletons. This clonotype was sampled from a woman between 50 and 59 years old who had recovered from COVID-19. This chain links TRBV7-9 with TRBJ2-3, with D perhaps matching TRBD1 (6 bases). The sequenced material came from PBMCs or T cells enriched from blood (not recorded which). CDR3 bases: TGTGCCAGCAGAAACAGGGTGGAAGATACGCAGTATTTT. Its translation is CASRNRVEDTQYF.